This T cell receptor beta chain was sequenced in a study of OX40 agonist ivuxolimab in advanced cancers. Germline CDR1 is MNHNS and CDR2 is SASEGT. Trimming shortened V by 2 bases and J by 4 bases, and 8 bases separated the two germline ends. The CDR3 length is 14 residues. Measured with immunoSEQ multiplex PCR; TCRdb has only the in-frame clones, and not every one. The sample records under 95,000 clones, about 82% being singletons. The receptor was derived from an adult with an advanced solid tumor such as melanoma, head and neck, liver or kidney cancer. The specimen was CD4+ or CD8+ T cells sorted from blood, collected in a trial of the OX40 agonist ivuxolimab. The chain links TRBV6-1 to TRBJ2-2, with D perhaps being TRBD1 or TRBD2 (5 bases each). The CDR3 DNA follows: TGTGCCAGCAGTGAAACGGGGCTCACCGGGGAGCTGTTTTTT. Translated: CASSETGLTGELFF.